Following are 10 T cell receptor beta chains from one sample sequenced in a study of blood T cell repertoires in COVID-19. Generated by immunoSEQ multiplex PCR, the TCRdb table keeps only in-frame clones and is missing some. There are about 220,000 clones in the sample; 80% occur only once, and over 7% lies in the top ten. Sequencing was done on a sample of peripheral blood. The receptors here all came from a woman in her sixties or seventies with acute or convalescent COVID-19.

This rearrangement joins TRBV7-3 to TRBJ2-1, with D maybe TRBD2 (5 bases). In germline, CDR1 is SGHTA, CDR2 FQGTGA. The CDR3 length is 14 residues. V was shortened by 2 bases and J by 7 bases, with 12 bases between the two germline ends. The CDR3 loop reads CASSLSRPGNEQFF. The DNA of the CDR3 is TGTGCCAGCAGCTTATCACGCCCGGGGAATGAGCAGTTCTTC.

The chain uses TRBV6-1 and TRBJ2-1; 9 nucleotides match TRBD2. CDR3 length equals 16 residues. The ends lost 4 bases at V and 2 bases at J; junction bases unmatched: 6. CDR1 and CDR2 (germline): MNHNS, SASEGT. The CDR3 sequence is CASSVIAGAPYNEQFF. The CDR3 nucleotides are TGTGCCAGCAGTGTAATAGCGGGGGCCCCCTACAATGAGCAGTTCTTC.

The CDR3 nucleotides are TGTGCCAGTCTTTACCTCATGCGGGGGTTAAGGGAGACCCAGTACTTC. Translation gives CASLYLMRGLRETQYF. The gene calls are TRBV19 and TRBJ2-5, with 7 bases identical to TRBD2. Trimming cost V 8 bases and J 5 bases; bases outside gene matches: 17. The CDR3 is 16 amino acids. In germline, CDR1 is LNHDA, CDR2 SQIVND (reference sequence).

The chain carries TRBV30 and TRBJ2-5; D unresolved. Germline assignment: CDR1 GTSNPN and CDR2 SVGIG (reference sequence). The CDR3 has 14 residues. Trimming pared 4 bases from V and 1 base from J, leaving 13 bases between. The CDR3 loop is CAWTAIRGQETQYF. The CDR3 DNA reads TGTGCCTGGACCGCGATTCGCGGCCAAGAGACCCAGTACTTC.

This sequence joins TRBV6-5 and TRBJ1-1, with TRBD1 matching 7 bases. Germline V gives CDR1 MNHEY, CDR2 SVGAGI. The CDR3 spans 16 residues. The junction had 9 bases not matched to a gene; V was cut back by 4 bases and J by 1 base. The CDR3 loop is CASSSPRQGQNTEAFF. CDR3 nucleotide sequence: TGTGCCAGCAGTTCCCCGAGACAGGGTCAGAACACTGAAGCTTTCTTT.

CDR3 amino acids: CATDRVGYTF. In DNA form, the CDR3 reads TGTGCCACGGACAGGGTTGGCTACACCTTC. V usage is TRBV2 and J usage is TRBJ1-2, with 8 positions matching TRBD1. The V gene end was trimmed by 10 bases and the J gene end by 7 bases; junction bases not matched to a gene: 2. CDR1 is SNHLY and CDR2 is FYNNEI in the germline V gene. CDR3 length: 10 residues.

The chain is built from TRBV11-2 and TRBJ1-2; 7 nucleotides align to TRBD1. This CDR3 contains 13 residues. Per germline, CDR1 SGHAT and CDR2 FQNNGV. V dropped 3 bases and J dropped 6; count of bases not matched to a gene: 4. The CDR3: CASSFAGGNGYTF. The CDR3 DNA reads as TGTGCCAGCAGCTTTGCAGGGGGGAATGGCTACACCTTC.

V and J are TRBV5-1 and TRBJ1-3, with D maybe TRBD1 (5 bases). This CDR3 contains 17 residues. Germline V gene data show CDR1 as SGHRS and CDR2 as YFSETQ. Between the trimmed V and J ends, which lost 4 bases and 0 bases, there was a span of 17 bases. The CDR3 protein is CASSQTAGRFSGNTIYF. The CDR3 DNA is TGCGCCAGCAGCCAGACGGCGGGACGCTTCTCTGGAAACACCATATATTTT.

The V and J genes are TRBV7-2 and TRBJ2-5; 10 bases match TRBD2. The ends lost 4 bases at V and 7 bases at J; junction bases unmatched: 9. CDR1 and CDR2 (germline): SGHTA, FQGNSA. The CDR3 covers 15 residues. This CDR3 is CASSSRAGGVGTQYF. The CDR3 nucleotides read TGTGCCAGCAGCTCCAGAGCGGGGGGGGTTGGGACCCAGTACTTC.

V usage is TRBV4-1 and J usage is TRBJ1-6; maybe TRBD1 (5 bases). The V end was cut by 0 bases, the J end by 7 bases, with 22 bases between. Germline V gives CDR1 MGHRA, CDR2 YSYEKL. CDR3 length: 19 residues. Written as DNA, the CDR3 is TGCGCCAGCAGCCAAGATCGGCGGGGGATGGAAAAGCACAATTCACCCCTCCACTTT. Its protein is CASSQDRRGMEKHNSPLHF.